This TCR beta chain was recorded in a study of tumor-infiltrating lymphocytes in primary liver carcinoma. Background on the study: With diameters of about 4.2 to 10 cm, tumors were stage T1-T3 N0M0.

Comments on this clonotype: One end of the junction does not line up with germline, which may come from a read error.

The CDR3 runs 11 residues. CDR1 and CDR2 from the germline V gene are SQVTM and ANQGSEA. Co-extraction of both nucleic acids (RNA and DNA) used roughly 18-32 mg of unsorted bulk tissue. Surgical resection was the treatment these patients received for primary liver carcinoma. The authors made TCR beta cDNA from 400 to 550 ng total RNA with a constant-region primer. Libraries covering TCR beta were generated through three nested multiplex PCR rounds (using a slightly modified ARM-PCR). The two initial PCR rounds, about 9 cycles each, used TRBV1-TRBV30 forward and C-beta reverse primers. TCRdb used MiXCR to reprocess the multiplex PCR reads, holding one entry per CDR3 protein. This sample carries some 100,000 distinct CDR3 sequences, about two thirds of them seen once, and the ten largest clones take 9% to 15%.

The sample comprised liver tumor tissue from sampling region 2. Subset indicated: tumor region T2, inferior pole. The chain carries TRBV29-1 and TRBJ1-1; D not resolved. The receptor was derived from a woman aged 55-70 years with primary liver carcinoma and hepatitis B virus infection. The CDR3 spells CSVIGNTEAFF. DNA for the CDR3: TGCAGCGTTATTGGGAACACCGAAGCTTTCTTT.